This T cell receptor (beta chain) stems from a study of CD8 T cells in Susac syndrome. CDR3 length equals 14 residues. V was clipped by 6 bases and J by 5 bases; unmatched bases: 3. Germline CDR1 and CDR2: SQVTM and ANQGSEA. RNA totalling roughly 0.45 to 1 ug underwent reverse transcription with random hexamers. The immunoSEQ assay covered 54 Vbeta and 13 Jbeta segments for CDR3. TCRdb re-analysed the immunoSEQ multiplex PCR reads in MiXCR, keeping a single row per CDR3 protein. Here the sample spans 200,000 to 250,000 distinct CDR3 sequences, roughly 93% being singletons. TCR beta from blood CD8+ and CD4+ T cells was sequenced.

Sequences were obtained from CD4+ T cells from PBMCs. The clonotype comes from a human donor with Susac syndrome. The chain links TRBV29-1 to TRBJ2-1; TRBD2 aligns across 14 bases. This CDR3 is CSVKGLAGDNEQFF. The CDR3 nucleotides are TGCAGCGTCAAGGGACTAGCGGGGGACAATGAGCAGTTCTTC.